These 4 T cell receptor beta chains share one sample of origin, sequenced in a study of shared clonotypes between healthy human individuals. Positive CCR7 selection of CD45RO-negative cells yielded the naive CD8 cells, and terminally differentiated effector memory CD45RA+ cells were excluded. Sequencing was performed with immunoSEQ multiplex PCR; in TCRdb, only in-frame clones are kept and a portion is missing. Of about 2.2 million clones listed, just over 90% were seen once; the top ten hold roughly 1.8%. The sequenced sample consisted of naive CD8+ T cells from PBMCs. The receptors were gathered from a man younger than 30 in good health. Some clones in this sample may be carry-over from other donors' samples.

In the case of this clone: Other DNA sequences in the sample encode the same CDR3. The CDR3 region is CASSLDRGETQYF. The CDR3 nucleotides are TGTGCCAGCAGTCTAGACAGGGGAGAGACCCAGTACTTC. This chain uses TRBV11-2 with TRBJ2-5, with 8 bases aligning to TRBD1. The V segment lost 6 bases and the J segment 4 bases; nucleotides outside the gene matches: 4. Germline lookup yields CDR1 SGHAT and CDR2 FQNNGV. This CDR3 has 13 residues.

The chain is built from TRBV7-8 and TRBJ2-5; D is possibly TRBD1 (6 bases). V lost 8 bases, J lost 0 bases, and 10 bases lay in between. The CDR3 is 13 amino acids. The germline V gene encodes CDR1 SGHVS and CDR2 FQNEAQ. CDR3 sequence: CASQGQYQETQYF. The DNA for the CDR3 is TGTGCCAGCCAGGGGCAGTACCAAGAGACCCAGTACTTC.

The chain links TRBV29-1 to TRBJ1-1; D might be TRBD1 (6 bases). V dropped 0 bases and J dropped 3 bases, with 14 bases sitting between them. The CDR3 has 15 residues. Germline V gene data show CDR1 as SQVTM and CDR2 as ANQGSEA. The CDR3 spells CSVEEGGQPYTEAFF. The CDR3, as DNA: TGCAGCGTTGAAGAAGGAGGACAGCCTTACACTGAAGCTTTCTTT.

This rearrangement joins TRBV7-9 to TRBJ2-5; TRBD2 aligns across 8 bases. Germline CDR1 SEHNR, CDR2 FQNEAQ (reference sequence). The CDR3 contains 14 residues. V dropped 1 base and J dropped 5; count of bases not matched to a gene: 3. In DNA, the CDR3 is TGTGCCAGCAGCTTAGGAGCGGGAGAGGAGACCCAGTACTTC. Protein product: CASSLGAGEETQYF.